The following is a T cell receptor (beta chain) sequence with its context. With V trimmed by 9 bases and J by 1 base, 12 bases remained unmatched. The CDR3 has 18 amino acids. CDR1 SGHRS and CDR2 YFSETQ come from the germline V gene. This specimen comes from a study of blood T cell repertoires in COVID-19. Study-level information: The origin of the acute and convalescent COVID-19 samples was the United States, Italy and Spain.

Residents of over 20 US areas, aged roughly 18 to 89 years, made up the participants. Cohort assignment relied on participant-reported clinical history. Clones were sequenced by immunoSEQ multiplex PCR, and TCRdb holds only the in-frame ones, with some missing. The repertoire includes over 200,000 clones, around 90% of them detected once, and more than 3% sits in the top ten. This TCR came from a woman aged 25-40 years who had been exposed to COVID-19. The V and J genes are TRBV5-1 and TRBJ2-3, with 15 bases lining up with TRBD2. Sample: PBMCs or T cells enriched from blood (not recorded which). In DNA form, the CDR3 reads TGCGCCAATCTCCGGGGACTAGCGGGAGGCCGGGGCACAGATACGCAGTATTTT. Translated, it gives CANLRGLAGGRGTDTQYF.